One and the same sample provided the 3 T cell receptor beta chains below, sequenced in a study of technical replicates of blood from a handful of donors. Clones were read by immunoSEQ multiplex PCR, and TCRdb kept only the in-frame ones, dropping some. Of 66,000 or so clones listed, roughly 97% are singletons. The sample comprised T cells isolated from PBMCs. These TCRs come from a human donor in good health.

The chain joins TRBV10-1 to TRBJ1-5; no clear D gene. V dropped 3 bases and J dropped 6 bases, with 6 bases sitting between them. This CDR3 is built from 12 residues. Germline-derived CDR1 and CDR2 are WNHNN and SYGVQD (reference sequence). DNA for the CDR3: TGCGCCAGCAGTGACACGGGTCAGCCCCAGCATTTT. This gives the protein CASSDTGQPQHF.

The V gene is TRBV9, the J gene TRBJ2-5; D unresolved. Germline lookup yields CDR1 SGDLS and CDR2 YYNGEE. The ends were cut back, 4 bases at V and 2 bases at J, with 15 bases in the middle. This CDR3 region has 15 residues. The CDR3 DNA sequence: TGTGCCAGCAGCAAAACCGGCCAGGTGCAAGAGACCCAGTACTTC. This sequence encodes CASSKTGQVQETQYF.

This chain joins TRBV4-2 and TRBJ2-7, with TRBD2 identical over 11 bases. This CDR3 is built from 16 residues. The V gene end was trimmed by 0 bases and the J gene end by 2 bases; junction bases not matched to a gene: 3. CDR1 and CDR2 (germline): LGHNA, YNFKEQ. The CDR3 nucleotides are TGTGCCAGCAGCCAAGACGATAGCGGGAGGGCCTACGAGCAGTACTTC. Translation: CASSQDDSGRAYEQYF.